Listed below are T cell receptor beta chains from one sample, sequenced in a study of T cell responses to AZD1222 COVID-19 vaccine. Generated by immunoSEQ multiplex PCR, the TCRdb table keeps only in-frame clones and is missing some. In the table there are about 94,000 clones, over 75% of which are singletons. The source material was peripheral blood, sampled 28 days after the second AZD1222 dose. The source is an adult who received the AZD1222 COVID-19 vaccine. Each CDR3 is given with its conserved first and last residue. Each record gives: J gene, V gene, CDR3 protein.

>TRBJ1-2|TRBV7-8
CASSSRPETVDYGYTF
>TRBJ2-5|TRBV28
CASSLLAPRGTQYF
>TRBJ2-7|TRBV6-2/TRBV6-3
CASSYPTTGGEQYF
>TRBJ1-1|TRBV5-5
CASSASGAYTEAFF
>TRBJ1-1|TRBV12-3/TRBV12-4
CASSLRGGTEAFF
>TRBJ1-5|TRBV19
CASSIEGGYQPQHF
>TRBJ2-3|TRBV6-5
CASRSDRSSTDTQYF
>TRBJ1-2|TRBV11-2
CASSQGRHSGYTF
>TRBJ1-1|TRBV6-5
CASSLTQSTEAFF
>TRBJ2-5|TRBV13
CASSLVSGGHQETQYF
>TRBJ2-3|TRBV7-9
CASSVTSETDTQYF
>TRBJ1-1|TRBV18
CASSPNRDMNTEAFF
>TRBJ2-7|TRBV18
CASSPLPYEQYF
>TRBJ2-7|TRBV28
CASSLLVAGGLDEQYF
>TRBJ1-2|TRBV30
CAWSGRPTYGYTF
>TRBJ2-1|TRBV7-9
CASSSTPAYEQFF
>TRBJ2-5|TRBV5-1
CASSYRTGGEETQYF
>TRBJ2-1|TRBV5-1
CASSLAGGARHNEQFF
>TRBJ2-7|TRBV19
CASSGAGYEQYF
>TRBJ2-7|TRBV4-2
CASSQDFGGAYEQYF
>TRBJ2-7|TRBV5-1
CASSLRQSSYEQYF
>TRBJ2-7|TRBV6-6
CASSYSGQGFYEQYF
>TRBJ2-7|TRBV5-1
CASSLDRGDSYEQYF
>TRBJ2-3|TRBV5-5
CASSDRADTDTQYF
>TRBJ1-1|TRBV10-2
CASSETRGTEAFF
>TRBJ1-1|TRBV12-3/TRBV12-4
CASSPPRSEAFF
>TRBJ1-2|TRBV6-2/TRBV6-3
CASSYPREDGYTF
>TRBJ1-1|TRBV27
CASRSRRGWGNTEAFF
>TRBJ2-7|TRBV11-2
CASSLGGSSFEQYF
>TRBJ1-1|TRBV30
CAWSSGQNTEAFF
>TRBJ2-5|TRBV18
CASSPGTRTIRRPQYF
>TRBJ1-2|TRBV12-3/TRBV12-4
CASSINYGYTF
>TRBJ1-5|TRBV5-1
CASSPGRGNQPQHF
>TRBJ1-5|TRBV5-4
CASSLDGGNQPQHF
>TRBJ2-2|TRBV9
CASSVGTGSNTGELFF
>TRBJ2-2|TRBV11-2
CASSFSRGTGELFF
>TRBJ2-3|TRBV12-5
CASGLAQGVGTDTQYF
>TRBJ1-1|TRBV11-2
CASSIWGTEAFF
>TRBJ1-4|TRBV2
CASSEIRTGFEKLFF
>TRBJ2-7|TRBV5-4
CASSLEGGRYEQYF
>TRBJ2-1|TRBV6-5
CASSYMGTERGEQFF
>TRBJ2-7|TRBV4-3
CASSQDGRSEQYF